This T cell receptor beta chain was captured in a study of identical twins. A single record per CDR3 protein comes from TCRdb applying MiXCR to the 5' RACE reads. The sample consists of hundreds of thousands of distinct CDR3 sequences, less than 25% of them appearing once. Looked up from germline, CDR1 is LNHDA and CDR2 is SQIVND (reference sequence). Trimming left V 3 bases short and J 5 bases short, with 11 bases between. This CDR3 region has 14 residues. This sample also appeared in a second study, on T cells expressing NK-cell markers. This second study says: Of the CD8+ T cells in 5 to 7 donors, roughly 1.0-7.0% belonged to dominant NKG2C+ clonotypes.

This sequence joins TRBV19 and TRBJ1-5; D might be TRBD1 (5 bases). Specimen: CD4+ T cells sorted from blood. This receptor was obtained from a woman in her late teens or twenties in good health. CDR3 protein: CASSIGTTDQPQHF. In DNA, the CDR3 is TGTGCCAGTAGTATCGGGACCACCGATCAGCCCCAGCATTTT.